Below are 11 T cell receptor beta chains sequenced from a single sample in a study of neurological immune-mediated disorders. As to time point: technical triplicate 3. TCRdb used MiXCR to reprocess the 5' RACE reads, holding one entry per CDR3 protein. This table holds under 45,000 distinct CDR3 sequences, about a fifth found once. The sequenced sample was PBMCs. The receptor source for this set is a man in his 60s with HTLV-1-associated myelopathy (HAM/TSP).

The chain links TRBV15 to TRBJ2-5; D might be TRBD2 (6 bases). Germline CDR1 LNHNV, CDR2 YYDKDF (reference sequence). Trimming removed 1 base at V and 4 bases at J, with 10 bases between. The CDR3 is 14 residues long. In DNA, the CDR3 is TGTGCCACCAGCAGAGCCCAGGGAGGAGAGACCCAGTACTTC. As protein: CATSRAQGGETQYF.

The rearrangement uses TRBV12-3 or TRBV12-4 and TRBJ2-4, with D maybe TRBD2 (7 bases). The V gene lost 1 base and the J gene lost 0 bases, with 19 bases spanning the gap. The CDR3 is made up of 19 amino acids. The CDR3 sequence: CASSLGSGRGLLAKNIQYF. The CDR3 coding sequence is TGTGCCAGCAGTTTAGGGAGTGGGCGGGGGCTATTAGCCAAAAACATTCAGTACTTC.

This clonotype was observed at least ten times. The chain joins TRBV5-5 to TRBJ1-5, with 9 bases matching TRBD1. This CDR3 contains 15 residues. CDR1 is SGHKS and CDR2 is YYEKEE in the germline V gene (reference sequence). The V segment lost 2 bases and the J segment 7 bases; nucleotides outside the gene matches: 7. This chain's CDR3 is CASSLEGTGRQPQHF. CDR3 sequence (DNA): TGTGCCAGCAGCTTAGAGGGGACAGGGCGCCAGCCCCAGCATTTT.

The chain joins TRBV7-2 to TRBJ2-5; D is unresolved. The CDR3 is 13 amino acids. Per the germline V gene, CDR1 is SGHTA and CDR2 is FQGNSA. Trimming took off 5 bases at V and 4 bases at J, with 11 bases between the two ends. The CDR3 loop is CASSPRTAETQYF. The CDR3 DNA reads TGTGCCAGCAGCCCCAGAACAGCAGAGACCCAGTACTTC.

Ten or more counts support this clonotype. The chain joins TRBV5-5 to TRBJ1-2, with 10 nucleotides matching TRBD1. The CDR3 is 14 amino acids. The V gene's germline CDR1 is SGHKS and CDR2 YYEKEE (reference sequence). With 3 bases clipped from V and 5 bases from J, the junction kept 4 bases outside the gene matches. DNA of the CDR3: TGTGCCAGCAGCTCGCCGGACAGGGGGTATGGCTACACCTTC. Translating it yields CASSSPDRGYGYTF.

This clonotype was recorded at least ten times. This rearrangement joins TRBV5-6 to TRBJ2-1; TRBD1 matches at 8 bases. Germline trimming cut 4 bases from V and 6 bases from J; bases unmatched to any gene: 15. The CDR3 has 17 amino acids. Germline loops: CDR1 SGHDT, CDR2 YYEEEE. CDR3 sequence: CASSGDSTGGRSNEQFF. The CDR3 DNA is TGTGCCAGCAGCGGAGATTCTACAGGGGGTCGATCCAATGAGCAGTTCTTC.

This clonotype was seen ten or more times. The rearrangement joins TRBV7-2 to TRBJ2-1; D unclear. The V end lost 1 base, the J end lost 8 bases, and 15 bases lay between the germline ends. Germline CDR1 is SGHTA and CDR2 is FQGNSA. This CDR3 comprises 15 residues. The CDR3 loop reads CASSLGRPPGYEQFF. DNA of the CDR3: TGTGCCAGCAGCTTAGGGCGACCCCCTGGCTATGAGCAGTTCTTC.

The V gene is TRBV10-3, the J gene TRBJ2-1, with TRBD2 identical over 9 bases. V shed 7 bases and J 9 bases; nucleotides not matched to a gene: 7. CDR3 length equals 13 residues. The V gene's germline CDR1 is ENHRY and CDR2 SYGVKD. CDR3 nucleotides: TGTGCCATCAATTCGGGACTAGCCTTTGAGCAGTTCTTC. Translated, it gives CAINSGLAFEQFF.

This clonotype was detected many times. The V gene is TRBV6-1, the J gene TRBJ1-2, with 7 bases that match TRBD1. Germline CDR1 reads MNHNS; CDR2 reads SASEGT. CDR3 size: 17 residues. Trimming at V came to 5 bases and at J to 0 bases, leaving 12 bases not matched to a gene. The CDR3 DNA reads TGTGCCAGCAGTCTCCATCCGGGACAGAGATCTAACTATGGCTACACCTTC. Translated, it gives CASSLHPGQRSNYGYTF.

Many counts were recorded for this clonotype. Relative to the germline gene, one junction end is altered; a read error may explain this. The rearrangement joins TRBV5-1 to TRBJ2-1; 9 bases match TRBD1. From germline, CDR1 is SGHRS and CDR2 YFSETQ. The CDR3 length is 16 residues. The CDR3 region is CASSLGVGTGSNAQFF. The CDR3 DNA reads TGCGCCAGCAGCTTGGGGGTCGGGACAGGGAGTAATGCGCAGTTCTTC. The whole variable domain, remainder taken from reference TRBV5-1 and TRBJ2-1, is KAGVTQTPRYLIKTRGQQVTLSCSPISGHRSVSWYQQTPGQGLQFLFEYFSETQRNKGNFPGRFSGRQFSNSRSEMNVSTLELGDSALYLCASSLGVGTGSNAQFFGPGTRLTVL.

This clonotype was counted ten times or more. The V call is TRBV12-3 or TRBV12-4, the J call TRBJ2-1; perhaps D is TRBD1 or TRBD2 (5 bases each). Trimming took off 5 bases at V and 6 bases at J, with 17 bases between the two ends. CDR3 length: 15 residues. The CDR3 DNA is TGTGCCAGCAGTCAACGGGACCACCCCGGCAATGAGCAGTTCTTC. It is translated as CASSQRDHPGNEQFF.